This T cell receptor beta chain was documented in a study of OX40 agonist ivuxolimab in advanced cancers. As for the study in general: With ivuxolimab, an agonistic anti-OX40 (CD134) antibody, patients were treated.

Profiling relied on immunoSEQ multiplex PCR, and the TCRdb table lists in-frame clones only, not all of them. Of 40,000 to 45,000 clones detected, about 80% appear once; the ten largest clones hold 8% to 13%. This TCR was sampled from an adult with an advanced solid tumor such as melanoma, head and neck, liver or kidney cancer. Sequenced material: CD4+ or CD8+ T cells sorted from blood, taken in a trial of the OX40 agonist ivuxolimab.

The CDR3 DNA follows: TGTGCCAGCAGTTTATCGCCCTATGGGAACTATGGCTACACCTTC. This translates into CASSLSPYGNYGYTF. The chain uses TRBV27 and TRBJ1-2; D is unresolved. Trimming shortened V by 0 bases and J by 2 bases, and 10 bases separated the two germline ends. The CDR3 spans 15 residues. In germline, CDR1 is MNHEY, CDR2 SMNVEV (reference sequence).